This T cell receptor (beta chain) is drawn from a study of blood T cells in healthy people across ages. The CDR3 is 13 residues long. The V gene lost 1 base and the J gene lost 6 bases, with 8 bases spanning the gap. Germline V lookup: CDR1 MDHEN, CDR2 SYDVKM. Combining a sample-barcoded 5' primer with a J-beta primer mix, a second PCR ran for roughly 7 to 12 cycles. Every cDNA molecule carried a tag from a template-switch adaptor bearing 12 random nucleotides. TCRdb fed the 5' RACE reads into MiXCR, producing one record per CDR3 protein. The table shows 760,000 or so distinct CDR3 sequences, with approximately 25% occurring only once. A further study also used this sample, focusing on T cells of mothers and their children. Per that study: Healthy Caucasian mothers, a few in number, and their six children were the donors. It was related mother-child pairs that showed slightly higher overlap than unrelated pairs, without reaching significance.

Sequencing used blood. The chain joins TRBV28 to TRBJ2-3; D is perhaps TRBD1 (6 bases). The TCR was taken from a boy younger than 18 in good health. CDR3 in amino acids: CASSLSGVDTQYF. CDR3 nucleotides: TGTGCCAGCAGTTTATCAGGGGTGGATACGCAGTATTTT. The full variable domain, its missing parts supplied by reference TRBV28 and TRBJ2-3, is DVKVTQSSRYLVKRTGEKVFLECVQDMDHENMFWYRQDPGLGLRLIYFSYDVKMKEKGDIPEGYSVSREKKERFSLILESASTNQTSMYLCASSLSGVDTQYFGPGTRLTVL.